The present T cell receptor beta chain was sequenced within a study of CD8+CD57+ T cells in acquired aplastic anemia. Findings of the study overall: Any difference that existed in CD8+ Simpson's diversity between patients and controls was not significant. Patients shared approximately 30 CD8+ CDR3 sequences with controls.

The CDR3 sequence is 14 residues long. The germline CDR1 and CDR2 sequences are LNHNV and YYDKDF (reference sequence). With 0 bases removed from V and 7 bases from J, the gap between germline ends came to 12 bases. Patients who underwent sequencing had shown CD8+CD57+ cell expansion by flow cytometry. A word on this clonotype: Its specificity is not known.

Genomic DNA provided the template from which TCR beta VDJ and CDR3 profiles were obtained. One entry per CDR3 protein results from TCRdb running MiXCR on the reads. The data hold about 40,000 distinct CDR3 sequences, with approximately 63% observed a single time. The sample comprised sorted CD4+, CD8+, or CD8+CD57+ T cells (not recorded which) from PBMCs. The receptor comes from a human donor with aplastic anemia. The chain links TRBV15 to TRBJ1-2, with a weak D call TRBD1 (5 bases). The CDR3 region is CATSREGPIPGYTF. In nucleotides, the CDR3 is TGTGCCACCAGCAGAGAGGGGCCTATACCTGGCTACACCTTC.